These 18 T cell receptor beta chains were all obtained from the same sample, sequenced in a study of monozygotic twins with inflammatory bowel disease. TCRdb reprocessed the 5' RACE reads, with one entry per CDR3 protein and no DNA. In all, the sample yields about 380,000 distinct CDR3 sequences. Sequences were obtained from blood. The origin of the receptors is a human donor with ulcerative colitis or Crohn's disease, or a healthy co-twin of an affected twin (not recorded which).

The CDR3: CASSLDYGVRGVAF. The chain joins TRBV5-1 to TRBJ1-2. Germline V lookup: CDR1 SGHRS, CDR2 YFSETQ. The CDR3 extends over 14 amino acids.

This chain uses TRBV30 with TRBJ2-5; TCRdb calls TRBD2, which cannot be checked without DNA. The CDR3 covers 14 residues. The germline V gene encodes CDR1 GTSNPN and CDR2 SVGIG (reference sequence). The CDR3 sequence is CAWSSALARETQYF.

This sequence joins TRBV7-9 and TRBJ2-1; TCRdb outputs TRBD1, but without DNA this stays unchecked. The length of the CDR3 is 14 residues. Germline assignment: CDR1 SEHNR and CDR2 FQNEAQ (reference sequence). The CDR3: CASSSGTVGWEQFF.

This chain joins TRBV7-2 and TRBJ1-2. The CDR3 runs to 14 residues. Looked up from germline, CDR1 is SGHTA and CDR2 is FQGNSA. The CDR3 reads CASSLDGQSYGYTF.

The V and J genes are TRBV7-9 and TRBJ2-4; TCRdb designates TRBD1, a call that cannot be tested without DNA. The CDR3 length is 16 residues. CDR1 and CDR2 from the germline V gene are SEHNR and FQNEAQ (reference sequence). CDR3 loop: CASSLTVEGAKNIQYF.

V is TRBV3-1 and J is TRBJ2-5; TCRdb lists TRBD1, though no DNA is available to test this call. This CDR3 has 15 amino acids. CDR1 and CDR2 (germline): LGHDT, YNNKEL (reference sequence). The CDR3: CASSQGGAGRETQYF.

This chain uses TRBV27 with TRBJ2-5; TCRdb returns TRBD2, unconfirmable since there is no DNA. The CDR3 loop spans 15 amino acids. CDR1 MNHEY and CDR2 SMNVEV come from the germline V gene (reference sequence). CDR3 loop: CASSPNRLVGETQYF.

The J gene is TRBJ1-2, the V gene TRBV29-1. This CDR3 spans 14 amino acids. CDR1 and CDR2 from the germline V gene are SQVTM and ANQGSEA. CDR3 region: CSVGLSGSNYGYTF. Full variable domain (rest looked up from reference TRBV29-1 and TRBJ1-2): SAVISQKPSRDICQRGTSLTIQCQVDSQVTMMFWYRQQPGQSLTLIATANQGSEATYESGFVIDKFPISRPNLTFSTLTVSNMSPEDSSIYLCSVGLSGSNYGYTFGSGTRLTVV.

This rearrangement joins TRBV11-2 to TRBJ2-7; TCRdb selects TRBD1, and the lack of DNA leaves this call unchecked. Germline values: CDR1 SGHAT, CDR2 FQNNGV. CDR3 length equals 15 residues. CDR3 loop: CASSLGRQGSYEQYF. The entire variable domain, with the rest obtained from reference TRBV11-2 and TRBJ2-7, is as follows: EAGVAQSPRYKIIEKRQSVAFWCNPISGHATLYWYQQILGQGPKLLIQFQNNGVVDDSQLPKDRFSAERLKGVDSTLKIQPAKLEDSAVYLCASSLGRQGSYEQYFGPGTRLTVT.

J is TRBJ2-1 and V is TRBV6-5; TCRdb designates TRBD2, a call that cannot be tested without DNA. The CDR3 has 18 amino acids. Germline assignment: CDR1 MNHEY and CDR2 SVGAGI. The CDR3 region is CASSTRGSTSGYYNEQFF.

This chain connects TRBV3-1 to TRBJ2-7; TCRdb gives TRBD2 as the D gene, but with no DNA this cannot be confirmed. This CDR3 is 15 amino acids long. Germline CDR1 and CDR2: LGHDT and YNNKEL (reference sequence). The CDR3 spells CASSQESLRIYEQYF.

The chain joins TRBV12-3 or TRBV12-4 to TRBJ2-1; TCRdb reports TRBD2, a call that lacks DNA to check it against. The CDR3 has 14 residues. This CDR3 reads CASSLLASDNEQFF.

The chain combines TRBV6-5 with TRBJ1-1. CDR3 size: 15 residues. The germline gives CDR1 MNHEY, CDR2 SVGAGI. The chain's CDR3 is CASSYSMGMNTEAFF.

The rearrangement links TRBV7-2 to TRBJ2-5. The CDR3 length is 12 residues. Germline-derived CDR1 and CDR2 are SGHTA and FQGNSA. CDR3 residues: CASSLNIETQYF.

Here the CDR3 reads CSVLGTGSLAGELFF. V gene TRBV29-1 combines with J gene TRBJ2-2; TCRdb names TRBD1, which stays unverified in the absence of DNA. CDR3 length: 15 amino acids. The V gene's germline CDR1 is SQVTM and CDR2 ANQGSEA.

This sequence joins TRBV6-1 and TRBJ1-6; the TRBD1 assignment by TCRdb is unverifiable without DNA. CDR1 is MNHNS, CDR2 SASEGT, per germline. The CDR3 consists of 14 residues. CDR3 sequence reads: CASAPTRLDSPLHF.

The V gene is TRBV5-1, the J gene TRBJ2-2; TCRdb gives TRBD1 as the D gene, but with no DNA this cannot be confirmed. The CDR3 contains 17 residues. Germline values: CDR1 SGHRS, CDR2 YFSETQ. The CDR3 loop is CASSPHGQGVNTGELFF.

The CDR3: CASSYSERDRGTGELFF. The rearrangement uses TRBV6-5 and TRBJ2-2; TCRdb's assignment of TRBD1 cannot be checked, as there is no DNA. Looked up from germline, CDR1 is MNHEY and CDR2 is SVGAGI. The CDR3 runs 17 residues.